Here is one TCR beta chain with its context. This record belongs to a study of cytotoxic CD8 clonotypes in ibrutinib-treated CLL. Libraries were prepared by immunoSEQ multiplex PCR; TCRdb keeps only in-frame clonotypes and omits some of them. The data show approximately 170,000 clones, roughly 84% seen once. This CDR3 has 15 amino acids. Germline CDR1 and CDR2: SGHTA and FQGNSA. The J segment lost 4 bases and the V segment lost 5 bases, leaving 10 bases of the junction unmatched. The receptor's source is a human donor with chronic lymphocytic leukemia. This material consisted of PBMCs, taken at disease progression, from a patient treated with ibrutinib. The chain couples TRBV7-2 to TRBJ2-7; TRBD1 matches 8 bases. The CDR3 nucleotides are TGTGCCAGCAGCCGAAGGACAGGGATGCGGTACGAGCAGTACTTC. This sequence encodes CASSRRTGMRYEQYF.